This TCR beta chain comes out of a study of molecular identifiers for immune sequencing clone quantification. MiXCR, run by TCRdb on the PCR reads, gives a single entry per CDR3 protein. Here the sample spans around 460,000 distinct CDR3 sequences, around 23% being singletons. The sequencing input was naive CD8+ T cells from blood, with Jurkat cell RNA spiked in. Regarding subset: FACS-sorted CD8+CD4-CCR7+CD45RA+ naive T cells. This sequence originates from a human donor in good health. Some libraries in this study had Jurkat cell RNA spiked in.

CDR3 sequence: CASSLIGGPEKPQYF. In DNA form, the CDR3 reads TGTGCCAGCAGCCTAATAGGGGGGCCTGAGAAACCCCAGTACTTC. J is TRBJ2-5 and V is TRBV7-8; TRBD1 or TRBD2 may be the D gene (6 bases each). CDR3 size: 15 residues. Germline-derived CDR1 and CDR2 are SGHVS and FQNEAQ. Deletions cut 5 bases from V and 9 bases from J, with 22 bases between.